This TCR beta chain came from a study of cytomegalovirus exposure and HLA in healthy donors. Study in general: Findings of an earlier analysis included roughly 110 million unique TCR beta sequences from 200 million or so T cells. Study results and caveats: Association of a missense DCLRE1C variant with TCR beta V- and J-gene trimming was reported in a later analysis.

The PCR used 60 Vbeta and 13 Jbeta primers. Authors' analysis steps: Later reanalysis found tens of millions of unique TCR beta chains, around 9.9 million of them shared. Profiling relied on immunoSEQ multiplex PCR, and the TCRdb table lists in-frame clones only, not all of them. V, J and clone size reflect that table, while D and trimming were determined from the DNA. Among roughly 200,000 clones listed, approximately 84% were seen once. About this clone: Its antigen is unidentified.

From germline, CDR1 is KGHSH and CDR2 LQKENI. Trimming stripped 4 bases from V and 8 bases from J, with 14 bases between. The CDR3 totals 13 residues. The sample taken for sequencing was PBMCs. The receptor was isolated from a woman in her forties in good health and CMV-seronegative. The chain recombines TRBV18 with TRBJ1-2; TRBD1 is a possible D gene (6 bases). CDR3 region: CASSQSSRGGYTF. CDR3 bases: TGTGCCAGCTCACAATCGTCCAGGGGCGGCTACACCTTC.